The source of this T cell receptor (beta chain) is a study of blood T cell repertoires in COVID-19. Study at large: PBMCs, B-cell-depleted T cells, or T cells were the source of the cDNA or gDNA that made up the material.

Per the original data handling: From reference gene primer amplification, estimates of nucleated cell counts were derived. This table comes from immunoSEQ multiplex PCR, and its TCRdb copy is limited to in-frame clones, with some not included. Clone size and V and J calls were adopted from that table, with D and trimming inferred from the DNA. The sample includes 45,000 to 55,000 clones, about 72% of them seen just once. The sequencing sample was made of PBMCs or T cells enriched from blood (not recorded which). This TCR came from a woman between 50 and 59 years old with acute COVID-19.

CDR3 nucleotides: TGTGCCAGCAAACTAGGCCGTAGCACAGATACGCAGTATTTT. Translating it yields CASKLGRSTDTQYF. This chain connects TRBV6-5 to TRBJ2-3, with a possible D match to TRBD2 (5 bases). V was cut by 7 bases and J by 0 bases, with 11 bases left in between. The germline V gene has CDR1 MNHEY and CDR2 SVGAGI. This CDR3 is 14 amino acids long.